A single sample is the source of the 10 T cell receptor beta chains below, sequenced in a study of cytomegalovirus exposure and HLA in healthy donors. Both 60 Vbeta primers and 13 Jbeta primers went into the PCR. Data came from immunoSEQ multiplex PCR; TCRdb stores just in-frame clones and leaves some out. The table has roughly 150,000 clones, 81% seen once. Sequencing used PBMCs. These receptors were taken from a man aged 50 to 60 in good health and CMV-seropositive.

This chain links TRBV29-1 with TRBJ2-1, with 7 bases identical to TRBD2. Germline V gene lookup returns CDR1 SQVTM and CDR2 ANQGSEA. This CDR3 is built from 14 residues. Trimming at V came to 1 base and at J to 5 bases, leaving 5 bases not matched to a gene. The CDR3 sequence: CSVEGGSYNNEQFF. DNA of the CDR3: TGCAGCGTTGAAGGCGGGAGTTACAACAATGAGCAGTTCTTC.

The chain is built from TRBV6-5 and TRBJ1-2; 7 nucleotides match TRBD1. This CDR3 comprises 13 residues. Germline V gene lookup returns CDR1 MNHEY and CDR2 SVGAGI. The junction had 6 bases not matched to a gene; V was cut back by 5 bases and J by 6 bases. CDR3 coding DNA: TGTGCCAGCAGTCAACAGGGGAGGCATGGCTACACCTTC. Amino acid sequence: CASSQQGRHGYTF.

This clone came up once. The gene calls are TRBV29-1 and TRBJ1-2, with D unclear. The CDR3 has 15 residues. The germline V gene has CDR1 SQVTM and CDR2 ANQGSEA. The ends were cut back, 7 bases at V and 2 bases at J, with 20 bases in the middle. The CDR3 is CSAHTRLEENYGYTF. In DNA, the CDR3 is TGCAGCGCTCACACTCGGTTGGAGGAAAACTATGGCTACACCTTC.

V usage is TRBV25-1 and J usage is TRBJ2-1; 7 nucleotides line up with TRBD2. The CDR3 is made up of 16 amino acids. CDR1 is MGHDK, CDR2 SYGVNS, per germline. With 5 bases clipped from V and 3 bases from J, the junction kept 10 bases outside the gene matches. The CDR3 region is CASSSPSGSRYNEQFF. In nucleotides, the CDR3 is TGTGCCAGCAGTTCCCCTAGCGGTAGCCGCTACAATGAGCAGTTCTTC.

The chain has TRBV30 and TRBJ2-1; 8 bases fit TRBD2. V shed 3 bases and J 5 bases; nucleotides not matched to a gene: 6. Germline lookup yields CDR1 GTSNPN and CDR2 SVGIG (reference sequence). The CDR3 is 14 amino acids. The CDR3 region has the DNA TGTGCCTGGAGAGCGAGCGGGAGCCACAATGAGCAGTTCTTC. Encoded protein: CAWRASGSHNEQFF.

The J gene is TRBJ2-3, the V gene TRBV6-5; no clear D. The CDR3 loop spans 15 amino acids. Per germline, CDR1 MNHEY and CDR2 SVGAGI. V gave up 0 bases and J gave up 0 bases, with 7 bases separating them. CDR3: CASSYSFQSTDTQYF. DNA for the CDR3: TGTGCCAGCAGTTACTCGTTCCAGAGCACAGATACGCAGTATTTT.

J is TRBJ1-5 and V is TRBV2; 8 bases line up with TRBD1. The CDR3 spans 13 residues. V was pared by 3 bases and J by 5 bases, with 0 bases of the junction left unmatched. Germline values: CDR1 SNHLY, CDR2 FYNNEI. This chain's CDR3 is CASSETGDQPQHF. CDR3 coding DNA: TGTGCCAGCAGTGAGACAGGGGATCAGCCCCAGCATTTT.

V and J are TRBV5-1 and TRBJ1-1, with D tentatively TRBD1 (5 bases). Per the germline V gene, CDR1 is SGHRS and CDR2 is YFSETQ. The CDR3 extends over 12 amino acids. V lost 6 bases and J lost 4, with 10 bases in between. The CDR3 is CASTRGSTEAFF. The CDR3, as DNA: TGCGCCAGCACCCGGGGGTCCACTGAAGCTTTCTTT.

The chain has TRBV28 and TRBJ1-5; D gene ambiguous. CDR1 MDHEN and CDR2 SYDVKM come from the germline V gene. The ends were cut back, 5 bases at V and 2 bases at J, with 13 bases in the middle. The CDR3 extends over 15 amino acids. For the CDR3, the DNA is TGTGCCAGCAGTCCCAGCCCCACAGGCAATCAGCCCCAGCATTTT. Translating it yields CASSPSPTGNQPQHF.

The V and J genes are TRBV7-6 and TRBJ2-1; 10 bases fit TRBD2. The CDR3 spans 17 residues. V was clipped by 5 bases and J by 5 bases; unmatched bases: 12. Germline V lookup: CDR1 SGHVS, CDR2 FNYEAQ. CDR3 region: CASSREASGRQHNEQFF. In DNA, the CDR3 is TGTGCCAGCAGCCGTGAGGCTAGCGGGAGACAGCACAATGAGCAGTTCTTC. Full variable domain (rest looked up from reference TRBV7-6 and TRBJ2-1): GAGVSQSPRYKVTKRGQDVALRCDPISGHVSLYWYRQALGQGPEFLTYFNYEAQQDKSGLPNDRFSAERPEGSISTLTIQRTEQRDSAMYRCASSREASGRQHNEQFFGPGTRLTVL.